This TCR beta chain emerged from a study of T-cell reconstitution after alpha-beta-depleted transplantation in children. Trimming left V 5 bases short and J 0 bases short, with 11 bases between. The CDR3 consists of 14 residues. Germline-derived CDR1 and CDR2 are WSHSY and SAAADI. In its sample, this clonotype was seen many times. Its matching antigen is unknown. Using unique molecular identifiers, the investigators prepared the TCRbeta library. In TCRdb, the PCR reads were re-called with MiXCR into one record per CDR3 protein. Here the sample spans around 250,000 distinct CDR3 sequences, 8.2% being singletons. The study's findings and limits: The main origin of T-cell counts and diversity one year after transplant was newly produced T cells. There were some patients whose high TCRbeta diversity at day 60 came from surviving recipient T cells and thymic progenitors. Reports say that about two months after transplant, the alpha-beta T cells came out of several hundred graft clones that had expanded.

This TCR derives from a male patient between 10 and 17 years old who had a stem cell transplant for acute lymphoblastic leukemia, so the T cells may come from the graft donor. This specimen consisted of PBMCs, mostly from graft donor cells, obtained 180 days after TCRalphabeta/CD19-depleted stem cell transplant. The chain recombines TRBV10-2 with TRBJ2-7; D is perhaps TRBD1 or TRBD2 (5 bases each). CDR3 coding DNA: TGCGCCAGCAGTAGAGAGGGGTCCTCCTACGAGCAGTACTTC. This sequence encodes CASSREGSSYEQYF.